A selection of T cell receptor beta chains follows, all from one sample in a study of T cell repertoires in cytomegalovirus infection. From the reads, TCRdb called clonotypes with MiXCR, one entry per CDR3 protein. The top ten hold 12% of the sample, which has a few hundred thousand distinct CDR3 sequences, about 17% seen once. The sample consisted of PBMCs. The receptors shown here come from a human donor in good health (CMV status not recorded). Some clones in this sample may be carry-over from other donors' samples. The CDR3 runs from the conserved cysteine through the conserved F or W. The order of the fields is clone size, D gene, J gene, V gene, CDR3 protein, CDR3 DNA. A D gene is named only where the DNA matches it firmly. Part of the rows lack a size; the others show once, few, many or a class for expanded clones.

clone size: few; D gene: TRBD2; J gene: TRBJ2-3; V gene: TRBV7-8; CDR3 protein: CASSLALSGGAKDTQYF; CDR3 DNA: TGTGCCAGCAGCTTAGCGCTGAGCGGGGGGGCAAAAGATACGCAGTATTTT
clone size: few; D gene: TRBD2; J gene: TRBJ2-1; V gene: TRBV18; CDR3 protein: CASSPTSGGAGYNEQFF; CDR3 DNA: TGTGCCAGCTCACCGACTAGCGGGGGGGCCGGTTACAATGAGCAGTTCTTC
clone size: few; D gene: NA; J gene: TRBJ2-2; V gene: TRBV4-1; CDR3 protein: CASSPSAGAGTGELFF; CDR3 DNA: TGCGCCAGCAGCCCCTCCGCGGGGGCGGGCACCGGGGAGCTGTTTTTT
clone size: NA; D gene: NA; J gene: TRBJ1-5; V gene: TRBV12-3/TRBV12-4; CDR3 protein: CASSFTGHQPQHF; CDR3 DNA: TGTGCCAGCAGTTTTACCGGTCATCAGCCCCAGCATTTT
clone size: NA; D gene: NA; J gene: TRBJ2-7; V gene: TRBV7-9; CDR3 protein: CASSFADSGYYEQYF; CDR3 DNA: TGTGCCAGCAGCTTCGCGGACAGCGGATACTACGAGCAGTACTTC
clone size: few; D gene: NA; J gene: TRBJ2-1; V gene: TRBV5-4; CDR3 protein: CASSLAGDFNEQFF; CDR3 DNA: TGTGCCAGCAGCTTGGCCGGGGATTTCAATGAGCAGTTCTTC
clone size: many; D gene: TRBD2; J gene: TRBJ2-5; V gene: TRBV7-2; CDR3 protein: CASSLVIGQRGKETQYF; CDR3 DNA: TGTGCCAGCAGCTTAGTAATCGGCCAGCGGGGGAAAGAGACCCAGTACTTC
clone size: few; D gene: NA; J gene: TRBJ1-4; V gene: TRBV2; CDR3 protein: CASIQTPEKLFF; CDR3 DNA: TGTGCCAGCATCCAGACACCTGAAAAACTGTTTTTT
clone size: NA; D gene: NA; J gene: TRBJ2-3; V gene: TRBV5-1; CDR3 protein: CASSFEGTDTQYF; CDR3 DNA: TGCGCCAGCAGCTTCGAGGGCACAGATACGCAGTATTTT
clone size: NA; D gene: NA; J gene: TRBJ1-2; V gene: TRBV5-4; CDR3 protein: CATEGGYGYTF; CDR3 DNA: TGTGCCACCGAAGGGGGCTATGGCTACACCTTC
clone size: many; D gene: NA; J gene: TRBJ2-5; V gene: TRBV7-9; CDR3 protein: CASSLWGEETQYF; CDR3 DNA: TGTGCCAGCAGCTTATGGGGGGAAGAGACCCAGTACTTC
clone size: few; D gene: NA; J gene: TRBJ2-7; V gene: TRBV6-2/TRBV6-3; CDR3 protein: CASSYSILRSTYEQYF; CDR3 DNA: TGTGCCAGCAGTTACTCGATCCTTAGAAGCACCTACGAGCAGTACTTC
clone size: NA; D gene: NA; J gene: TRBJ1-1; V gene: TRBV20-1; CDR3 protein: CSASPGGAEAFF; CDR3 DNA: TGCAGTGCTAGCCCTGGGGGGGCTGAAGCTTTCTTT
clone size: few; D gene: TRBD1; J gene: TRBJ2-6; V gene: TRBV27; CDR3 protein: CASSRTGDLSGANVLTF; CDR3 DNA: TGTGCCAGCAGCCGGACAGGGGACCTCTCTGGGGCCAACGTCCTGACTTTC
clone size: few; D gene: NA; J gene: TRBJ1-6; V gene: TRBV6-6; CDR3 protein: CASGRQDFINSPLHF; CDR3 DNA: TGTGCCAGCGGCCGACAGGATTTCATTAATTCACCCCTCCACTTT
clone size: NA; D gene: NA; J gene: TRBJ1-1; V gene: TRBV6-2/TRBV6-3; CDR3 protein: CASSLEGVDTEAFF; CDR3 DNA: TGTGCCAGCAGTCTGGAGGGGGTCGACACTGAAGCTTTCTTT
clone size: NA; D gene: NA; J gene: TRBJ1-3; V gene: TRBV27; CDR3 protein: CASSPPLPHGTGNTIYF; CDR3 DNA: TGTGCCAGCAGTCCGCCACTCCCTCACGGGACGGGAAACACCATATATTTT
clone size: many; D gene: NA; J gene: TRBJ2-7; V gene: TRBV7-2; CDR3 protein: CASSRGDEQYF; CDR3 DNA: TGTGCCAGCAGCCGGGGAGACGAGCAGTACTTC
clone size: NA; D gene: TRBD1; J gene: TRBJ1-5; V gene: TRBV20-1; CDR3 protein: CSASLGQSNQPQHF; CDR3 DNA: TGCAGTGCTAGTCTGGGACAGAGCAATCAGCCCCAGCATTTT
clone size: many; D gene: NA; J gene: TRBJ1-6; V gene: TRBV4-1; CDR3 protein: CASSQDRQGTYELGNSPLHF; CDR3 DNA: TGCGCCAGCAGCCAAGATCGGCAGGGAACCTATGAGTTGGGTAATTCACCCCTCCACTTT
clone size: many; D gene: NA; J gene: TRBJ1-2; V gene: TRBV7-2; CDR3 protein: CASSNDRNYGYTF; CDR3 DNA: TGTGCCAGCAGCAACGACCGGAACTATGGCTACACCTTC
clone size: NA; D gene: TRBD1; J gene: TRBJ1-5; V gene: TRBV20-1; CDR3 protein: CSAAGGASQPQHF; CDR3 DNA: TGCAGTGCTGCAGGGGGGGCGAGTCAGCCCCAGCATTTT
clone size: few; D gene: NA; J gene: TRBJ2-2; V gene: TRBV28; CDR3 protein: CASSLVYGGTGELFF; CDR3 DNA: TGTGCCAGCAGTTTAGTTTACGGGGGCACCGGGGAGCTGTTTTTT
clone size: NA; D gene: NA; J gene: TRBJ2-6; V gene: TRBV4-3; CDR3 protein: CASSQGTSALPLSGANVLTF; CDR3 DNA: TGCGCCAGCAGCCAAGGGACTTCGGCATTACCCCTCTCTGGGGCCAACGTCCTGACTTTC
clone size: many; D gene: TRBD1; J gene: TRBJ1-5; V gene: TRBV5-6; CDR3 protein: CASNGQGLISNDNQPQHF; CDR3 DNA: TGTGCCAGCAACGGACAGGGCTTAATATCCAACGACAATCAGCCCCAGCATTTT
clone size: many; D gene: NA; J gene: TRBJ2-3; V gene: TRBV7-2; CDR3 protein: CASSLGPSTDTQYF; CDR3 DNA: TGTGCCAGCAGCTTAGGTCCCAGCACAGATACGCAGTATTTT
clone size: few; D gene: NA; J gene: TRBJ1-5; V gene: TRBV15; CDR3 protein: CATSEQGGDQPQHF; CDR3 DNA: TGTGCCACCAGCGAACAGGGCGGTGATCAGCCCCAGCATTTT
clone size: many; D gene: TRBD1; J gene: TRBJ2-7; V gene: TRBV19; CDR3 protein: CASSPGTGGGEQYF; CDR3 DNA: TGTGCCAGTAGCCCCGGGACAGGGGGCGGCGAGCAGTACTTC
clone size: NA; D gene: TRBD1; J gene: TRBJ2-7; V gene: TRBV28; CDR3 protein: CASSPTGTGDQGEQYF; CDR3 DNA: TGTGCCAGCAGTCCGACCGGGACAGGAGACCAGGGCGAGCAGTACTTC
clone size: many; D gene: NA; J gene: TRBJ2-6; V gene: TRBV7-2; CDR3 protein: CASSLYVEGPSGANVLTF; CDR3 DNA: TGTGCCAGCAGCCTTTATGTCGAGGGCCCCTCTGGGGCCAACGTCCTGACTTTC
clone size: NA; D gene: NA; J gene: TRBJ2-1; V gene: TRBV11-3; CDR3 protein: CASSLRQGGRTKDEQFF; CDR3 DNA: TGTGCCAGCAGCTTACGACAGGGAGGTAGGACTAAAGATGAGCAGTTCTTC
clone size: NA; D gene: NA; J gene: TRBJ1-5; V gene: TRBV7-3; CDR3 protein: CASKIHYPEGRQPQHF; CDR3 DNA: TGTGCCAGCAAAATTCACTATCCCGAGGGGAGGCAGCCCCAGCATTTT
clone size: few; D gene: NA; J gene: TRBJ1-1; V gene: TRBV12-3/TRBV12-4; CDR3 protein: CASSPGGGGRTEAFF; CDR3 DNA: TGTGCCAGCAGTCCGGGCGGCGGGGGAAGAACTGAAGCTTTCTTT
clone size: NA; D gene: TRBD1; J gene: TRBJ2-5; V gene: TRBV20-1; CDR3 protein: CSATGVETQYF; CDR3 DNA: TGCAGTGCAACAGGGGTGGAGACCCAGTACTTC
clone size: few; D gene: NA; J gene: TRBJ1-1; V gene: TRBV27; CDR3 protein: CASSSNVNTEAFF; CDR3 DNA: TGTGCCAGCAGTTCCAACGTTAATACTGAAGCTTTCTTT
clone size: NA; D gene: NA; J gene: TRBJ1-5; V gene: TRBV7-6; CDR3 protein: CASSLEGGRPQHF; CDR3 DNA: TGTGCCAGCAGCTTAGAGGGCGGTCGGCCCCAGCATTTT
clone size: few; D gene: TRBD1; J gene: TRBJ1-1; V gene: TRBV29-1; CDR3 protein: CSVGQGRATEAFF; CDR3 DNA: TGCAGCGTTGGACAGGGTAGGGCCACTGAAGCTTTCTTT
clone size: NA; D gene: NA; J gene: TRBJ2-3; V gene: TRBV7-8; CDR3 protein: CASSHFSTDTQYF; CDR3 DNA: TGTGCCAGCAGCCATTTCAGCACAGATACGCAGTATTTT
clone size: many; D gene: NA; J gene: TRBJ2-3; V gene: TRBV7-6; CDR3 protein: CASSYAGETDTQYF; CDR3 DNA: TGTGCCAGCAGCTACGCAGGGGAGACAGATACGCAGTATTTT
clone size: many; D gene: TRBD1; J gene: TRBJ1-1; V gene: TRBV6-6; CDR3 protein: CASSYRGTGTEAFF; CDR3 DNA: TGTGCCAGCAGTTACCGGGGGACAGGGACTGAAGCTTTCTTT
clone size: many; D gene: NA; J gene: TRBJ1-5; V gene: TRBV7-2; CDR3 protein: CASSLGFSGPQHF; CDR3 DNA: TGTGCCAGCAGCTTAGGGTTCTCAGGGCCCCAGCATTTT
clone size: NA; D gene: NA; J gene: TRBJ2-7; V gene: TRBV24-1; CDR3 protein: CATSEAGDNLSPYEQYF; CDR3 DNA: TGTGCCACCAGTGAGGCCGGGGACAACCTAAGCCCATACGAGCAGTACTTC
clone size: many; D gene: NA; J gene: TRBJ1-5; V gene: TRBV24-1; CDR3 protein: CATRADGNQPQHF; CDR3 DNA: TGTGCCACCAGGGCGGACGGCAATCAGCCCCAGCATTTT
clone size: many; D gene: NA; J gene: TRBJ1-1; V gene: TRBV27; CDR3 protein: CASSFGQEAFF; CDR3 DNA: TGTGCCAGCAGTTTTGGGCAGGAAGCTTTCTTT
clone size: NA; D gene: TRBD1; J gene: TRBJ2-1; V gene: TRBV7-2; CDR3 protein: CASSGQGGAAVEQFF; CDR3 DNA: TGTGCCAGCAGCGGTCAAGGGGGCGCGGCCGTTGAGCAGTTCTTC
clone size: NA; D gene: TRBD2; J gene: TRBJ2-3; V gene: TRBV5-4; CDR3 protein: CASSPFSGGTIASTDTQYF; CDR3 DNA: TGTGCCAGCAGCCCATTTAGCGGGGGGACCATTGCTAGCACAGATACGCAGTATTTT
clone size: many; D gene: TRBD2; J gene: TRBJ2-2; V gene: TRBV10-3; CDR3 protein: CAISARGIGELFF; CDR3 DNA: TGTGCCATCAGTGCGCGGGGGATCGGGGAGCTGTTTTTT
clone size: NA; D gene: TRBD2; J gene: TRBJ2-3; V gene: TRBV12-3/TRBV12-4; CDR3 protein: CASSFPTSGGATDTQYF; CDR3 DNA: TGTGCCAGCAGTTTTCCAACTAGCGGGGGGGCCACAGATACGCAGTATTTT
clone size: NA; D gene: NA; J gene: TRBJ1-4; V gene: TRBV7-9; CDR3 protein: CASSPLVATNEKLFF; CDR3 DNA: TGTGCCAGCAGCCCGCTCGTCGCAACTAATGAAAAACTGTTTTTT
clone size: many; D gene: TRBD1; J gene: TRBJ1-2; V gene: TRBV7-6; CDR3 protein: CASSLALTGDAGYTF; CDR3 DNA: TGTGCCAGCAGCTTAGCTCTGACAGGGGATGCTGGCTACACCTTC
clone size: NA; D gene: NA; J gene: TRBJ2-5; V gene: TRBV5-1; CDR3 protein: CASGGRQETQYF; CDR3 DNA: TGCGCCAGCGGAGGACGACAAGAGACCCAGTACTTC